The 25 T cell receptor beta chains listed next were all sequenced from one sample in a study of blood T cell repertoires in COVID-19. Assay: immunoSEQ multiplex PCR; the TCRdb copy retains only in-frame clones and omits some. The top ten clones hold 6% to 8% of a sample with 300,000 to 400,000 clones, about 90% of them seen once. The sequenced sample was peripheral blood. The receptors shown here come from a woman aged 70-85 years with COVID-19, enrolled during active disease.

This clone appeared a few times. The CDR3 region is CASSLSLGTGGNGYTF. DNA for the CDR3: TGTGCCAGCAGCTTATCCCTAGGGACAGGGGGCAATGGCTACACCTTC. The chain joins TRBV7-2 to TRBJ1-2; 12 bases agree with TRBD1. Germline values: CDR1 SGHTA, CDR2 FQGNSA. The CDR3 totals 16 residues. With 2 bases clipped from V and 6 bases from J, the junction kept 7 bases outside the gene matches.

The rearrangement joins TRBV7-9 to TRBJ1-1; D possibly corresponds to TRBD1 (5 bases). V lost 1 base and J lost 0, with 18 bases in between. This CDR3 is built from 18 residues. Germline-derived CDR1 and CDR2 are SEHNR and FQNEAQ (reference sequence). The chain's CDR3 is CASSLGLGGDWMNTEAFF. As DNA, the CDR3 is TGTGCCAGCAGCTTAGGGTTGGGGGGAGACTGGATGAACACTGAAGCTTTCTTT.

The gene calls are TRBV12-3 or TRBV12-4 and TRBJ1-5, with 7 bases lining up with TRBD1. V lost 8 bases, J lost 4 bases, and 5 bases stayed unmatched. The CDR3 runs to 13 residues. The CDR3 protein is CASGQDGNQPQHF. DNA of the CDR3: TGTGCCAGCGGACAGGACGGGAATCAGCCCCAGCATTTT.

The CDR3 nucleotides are TGTGCCAGCAGTTACCCAGGATTTTACAATGAGCAGTTCTTC. Amino acid sequence: CASSYPGFYNEQFF. V is TRBV6-6 and J is TRBJ2-1; D is uncertain. Germline V lookup: CDR1 MNHNY, CDR2 SVGAGI (reference sequence). V lost 2 bases to trimming and J lost 4 bases, with 9 bases between them. The CDR3 totals 14 residues.

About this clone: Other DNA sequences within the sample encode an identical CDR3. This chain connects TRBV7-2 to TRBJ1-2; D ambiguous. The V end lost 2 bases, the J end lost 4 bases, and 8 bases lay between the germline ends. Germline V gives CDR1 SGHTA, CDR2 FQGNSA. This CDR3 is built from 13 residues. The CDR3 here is CASSLNSPYGYTF. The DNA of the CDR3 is TGTGCCAGCAGCTTAAACAGTCCCTATGGCTACACCTTC.

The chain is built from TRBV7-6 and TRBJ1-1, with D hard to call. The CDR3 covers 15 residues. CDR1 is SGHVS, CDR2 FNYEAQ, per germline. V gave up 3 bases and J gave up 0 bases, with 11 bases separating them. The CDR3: CASSFVGLLNTEAFF. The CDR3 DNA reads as TGTGCCAGCAGCTTTGTCGGACTCCTGAACACTGAAGCTTTCTTT.

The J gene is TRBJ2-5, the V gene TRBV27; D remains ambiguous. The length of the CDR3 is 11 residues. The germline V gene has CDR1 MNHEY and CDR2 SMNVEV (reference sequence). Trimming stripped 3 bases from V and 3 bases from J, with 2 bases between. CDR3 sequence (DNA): TGTGCCAGCAGTTTCGAAGAGACCCAGTACTTC. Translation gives CASSFEETQYF.

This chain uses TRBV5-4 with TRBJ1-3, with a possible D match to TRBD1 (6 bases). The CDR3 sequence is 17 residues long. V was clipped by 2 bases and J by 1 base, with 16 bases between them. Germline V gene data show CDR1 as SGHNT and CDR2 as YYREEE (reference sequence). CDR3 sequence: CASSFGSGGRSGNTIYF. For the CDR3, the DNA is TGTGCCAGCAGCTTTGGGTCGGGGGGGCGATCTGGAAACACCATATATTTT. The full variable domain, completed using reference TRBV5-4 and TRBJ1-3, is ETGVTQSPTHLIKTRGQQVTLRCSSQSGHNTVSWYQQALGQGPQFIFQYYREEENGRGNFPPRFSGLQFPNYSSELNVNALELDDSALYLCASSFGSGGRSGNTIYFGEGSWLTVV.

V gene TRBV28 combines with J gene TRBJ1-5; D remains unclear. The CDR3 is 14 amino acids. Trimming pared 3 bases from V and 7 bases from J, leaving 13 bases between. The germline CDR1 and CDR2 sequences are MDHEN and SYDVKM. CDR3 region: CASSFHGEIQPQHF. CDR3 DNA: TGTGCCAGCAGTTTTCATGGGGAGATCCAGCCCCAGCATTTT.

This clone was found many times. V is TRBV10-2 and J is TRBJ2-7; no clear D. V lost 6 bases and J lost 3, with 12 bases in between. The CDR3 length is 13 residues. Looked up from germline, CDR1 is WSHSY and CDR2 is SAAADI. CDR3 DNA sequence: TGCGCCAGCAGCGGTTCCCCAAACTACGAGCAGTACTTC. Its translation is CASSGSPNYEQYF.

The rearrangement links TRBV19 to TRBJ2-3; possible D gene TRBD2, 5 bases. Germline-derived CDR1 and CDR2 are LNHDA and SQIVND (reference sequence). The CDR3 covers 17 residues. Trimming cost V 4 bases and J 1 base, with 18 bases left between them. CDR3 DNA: TGTGCCAGTAGTAGCCGACGGACTGCTGGCGGCACAGATACGCAGTATTTT. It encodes CASSSRRTAGGTDTQYF.

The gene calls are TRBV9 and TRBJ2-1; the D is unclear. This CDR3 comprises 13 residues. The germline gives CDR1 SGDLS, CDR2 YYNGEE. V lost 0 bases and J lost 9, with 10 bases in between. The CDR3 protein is CASSVVTFGEQFF. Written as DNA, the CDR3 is TGTGCCAGCAGCGTAGTGACTTTTGGTGAGCAGTTCTTC. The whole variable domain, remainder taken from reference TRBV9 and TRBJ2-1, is DSGVTQTPKHLITATGQRVTLRCSPRSGDLSVYWYQQSLDQGLQFLIQYYNGEERAKGNILERFSAQQFPDLHSELNLSSLELGDSALYFCASSVVTFGEQFFGPGTRLTVL.

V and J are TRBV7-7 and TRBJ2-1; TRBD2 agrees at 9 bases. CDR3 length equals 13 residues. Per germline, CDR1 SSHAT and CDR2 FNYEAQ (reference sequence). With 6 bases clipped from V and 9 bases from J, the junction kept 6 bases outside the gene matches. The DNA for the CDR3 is TGTGCCAGCAGAACGCGGGGGGGCTCTGAGCAGTTCTTC. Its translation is CASRTRGGSEQFF.

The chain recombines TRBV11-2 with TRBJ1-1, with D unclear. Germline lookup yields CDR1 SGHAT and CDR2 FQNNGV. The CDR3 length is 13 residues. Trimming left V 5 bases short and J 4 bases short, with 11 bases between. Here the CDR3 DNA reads TGTGCCAGCAGCCTAAGTTTTTTCACTGAAGCTTTCTTT. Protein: CASSLSFFTEAFF.

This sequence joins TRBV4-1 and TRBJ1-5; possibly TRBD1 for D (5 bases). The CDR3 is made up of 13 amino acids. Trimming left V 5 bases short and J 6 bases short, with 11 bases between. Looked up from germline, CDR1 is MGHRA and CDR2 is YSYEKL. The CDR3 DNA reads TGCGCCAGCAGCGGAGGGACGAGTCAGCCCCAGCATTTT. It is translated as CASSGGTSQPQHF.

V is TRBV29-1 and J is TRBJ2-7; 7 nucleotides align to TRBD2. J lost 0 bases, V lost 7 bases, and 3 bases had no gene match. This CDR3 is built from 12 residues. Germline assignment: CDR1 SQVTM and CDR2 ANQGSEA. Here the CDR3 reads CSASGDSYEQYF. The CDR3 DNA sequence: TGCAGCGCAAGCGGGGACTCCTACGAGCAGTACTTC.

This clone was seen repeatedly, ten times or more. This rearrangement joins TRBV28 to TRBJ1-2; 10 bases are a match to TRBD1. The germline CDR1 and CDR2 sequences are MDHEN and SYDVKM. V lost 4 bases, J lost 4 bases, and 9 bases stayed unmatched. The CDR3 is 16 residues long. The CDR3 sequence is CASSSTTGGRGYGYTF. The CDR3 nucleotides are TGTGCCAGCAGTTCCACGACAGGGGGCCGTGGCTATGGCTACACCTTC.

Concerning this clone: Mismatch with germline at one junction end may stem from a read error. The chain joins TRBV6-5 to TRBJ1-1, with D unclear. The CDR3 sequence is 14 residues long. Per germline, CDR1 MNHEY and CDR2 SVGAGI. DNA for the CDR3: TGTGCCAGCAGTCACTCCGACATCCACACTGAAGCTTTCTTT. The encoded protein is CASSHSDIHTEAFF.

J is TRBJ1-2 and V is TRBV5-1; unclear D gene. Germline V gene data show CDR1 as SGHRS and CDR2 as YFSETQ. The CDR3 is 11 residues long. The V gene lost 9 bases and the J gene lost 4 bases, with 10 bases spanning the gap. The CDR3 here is CAIVDTYGYTF. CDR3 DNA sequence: TGCGCCATCGTAGACACCTATGGCTACACCTTC.

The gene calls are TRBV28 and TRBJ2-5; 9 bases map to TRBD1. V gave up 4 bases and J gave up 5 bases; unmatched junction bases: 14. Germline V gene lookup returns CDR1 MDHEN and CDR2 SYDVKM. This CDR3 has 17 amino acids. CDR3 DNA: TGTGCCAGCAGTTCGACCCCCGGGACAGGGTCCTGGGAGACCCAGTACTTC. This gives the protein CASSSTPGTGSWETQYF.

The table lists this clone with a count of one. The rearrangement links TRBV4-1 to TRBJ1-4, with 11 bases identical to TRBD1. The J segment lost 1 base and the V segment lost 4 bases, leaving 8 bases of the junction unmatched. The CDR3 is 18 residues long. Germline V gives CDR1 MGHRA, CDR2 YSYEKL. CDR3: CASSPPGQGALTNEKLFF. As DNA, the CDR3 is TGCGCCAGCAGCCCACCTGGACAGGGGGCATTAACTAATGAAAAACTGTTTTTT.

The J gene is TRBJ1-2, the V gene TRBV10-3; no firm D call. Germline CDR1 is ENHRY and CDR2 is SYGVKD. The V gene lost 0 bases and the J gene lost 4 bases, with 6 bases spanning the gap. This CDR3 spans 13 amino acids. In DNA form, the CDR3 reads TGTGCCATCAGTGAGTCTACAGCCTATGGCTACACCTTC. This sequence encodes CAISESTAYGYTF.

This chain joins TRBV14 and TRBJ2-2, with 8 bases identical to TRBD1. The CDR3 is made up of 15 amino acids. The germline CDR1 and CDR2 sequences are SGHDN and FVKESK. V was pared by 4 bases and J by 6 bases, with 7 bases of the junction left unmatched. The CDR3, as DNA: TGTGCCAGCAGCCTTATTAGACAGGGGCCCGGGGAGCTGTTTTTT. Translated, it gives CASSLIRQGPGELFF.

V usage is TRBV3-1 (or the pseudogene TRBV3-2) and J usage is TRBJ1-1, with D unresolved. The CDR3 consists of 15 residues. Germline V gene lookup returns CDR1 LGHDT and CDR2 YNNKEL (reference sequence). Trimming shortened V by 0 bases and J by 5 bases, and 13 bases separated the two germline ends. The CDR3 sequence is CASSQDGLPGTEAFF. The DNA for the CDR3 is TGTGCCAGCAGCCAAGATGGGTTACCGGGGACTGAAGCTTTCTTT.

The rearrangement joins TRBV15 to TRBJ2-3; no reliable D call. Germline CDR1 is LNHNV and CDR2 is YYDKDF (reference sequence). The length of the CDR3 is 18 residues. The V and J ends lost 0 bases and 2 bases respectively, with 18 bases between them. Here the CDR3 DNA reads TGTGCCACCAGCAGAGATCCGTTTGAGCGCCCCTCCACAGATACGCAGTATTTT. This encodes CATSRDPFERPSTDTQYF.